The 21 T cell receptor beta chains below come from one sample, sequenced in a study of blood T cell repertoires in COVID-19. Sequencing was performed with immunoSEQ multiplex PCR; in TCRdb, only in-frame clones are kept and a portion is missing. This sample has over 200,000 clones, with around four fifths found just once. Sample: peripheral blood. The receptors derive from a man aged 35 to 55 with active or convalescent COVID-19.

V usage is TRBV30 and J usage is TRBJ2-5; D perhaps matches TRBD1 (5 bases). Trimming removed 0 bases from V and 5 bases from J, with 13 bases in between. From germline, CDR1 is GTSNPN and CDR2 SVGIG (reference sequence). The CDR3 length is 14 residues. CDR3: CAWSVGHAQETQYF. The CDR3 DNA follows: TGTGCCTGGAGTGTCGGACATGCCCAGGAGACCCAGTACTTC.

In this sample, this clone turned up a few times. The chain is built from TRBV19 and TRBJ2-1; possibly TRBD1 for D (6 bases). The germline V gene encodes CDR1 LNHDA and CDR2 SQIVND (reference sequence). The V end lost 7 bases, the J end lost 5 bases, and 9 bases lay between the germline ends. The CDR3 consists of 12 residues. For the CDR3, the DNA is TGTGCCAGTAATGGACAGCACAATGAGCAGTTCTTC. As protein: CASNGQHNEQFF.

The gene calls are TRBV19 and TRBJ1-5; D not resolved. CDR1 is LNHDA and CDR2 is SQIVND in the germline V gene (reference sequence). V was trimmed by 1 base and J by 1 base, leaving 5 bases between them. This CDR3 has 14 residues. The CDR3 sequence is CASSIGRSNQPQHF. The CDR3 nucleotides read TGTGCCAGTAGTATAGGGAGGAGCAATCAGCCCCAGCATTTT.

CDR3 DNA sequence: TGTGCCAGTAATAACAGGGGATTAGGTCAGCCCCAGCATTTT. Amino acids: CASNNRGLGQPQHF. The V gene is TRBV19, the J gene TRBJ1-5; 7 bases match TRBD1. The CDR3 is 14 residues long. CDR1 is LNHDA, CDR2 SQIVND, per germline (reference sequence). V trimming: 7 bases; J trimming: 6 bases; junction bases outside the gene matches: 9.

With regard to this clone: The same CDR3 can be traced to other DNA sequences in this sample. The gene calls are TRBV30 and TRBJ1-2, with D unclear. The CDR3 contains 11 residues. V was trimmed by 3 bases and J by 7 bases, leaving 9 bases between them. From germline, CDR1 is GTSNPN and CDR2 SVGIG (reference sequence). This CDR3 is CAWRAGLGYTF. As DNA, the CDR3 is TGTGCCTGGAGGGCTGGACTTGGCTACACCTTC.

The chain is built from TRBV18 and TRBJ2-1; D gene unclear. The CDR3 extends over 12 amino acids. The V end was cut by 3 bases, the J end by 10 bases, with 10 bases between. From germline, CDR1 is KGHSH and CDR2 LQKENI. CDR3 sequence (DNA): TGTGCCAGCTCACCCATGTCCGGGGAGCAGTTCTTC. This encodes CASSPMSGEQFF.

The sample holds a few counts of this clone. The chain joins TRBV7-9 to TRBJ2-3, with TRBD2 identical over 8 bases. The CDR3 length is 17 residues. The V segment lost 1 base and the J segment 2 bases; nucleotides outside the gene matches: 8. In germline, CDR1 is SEHNR, CDR2 FQNEAQ (reference sequence). The CDR3 DNA is TGTGCCAGCAGCTTAGGTCTGAGCGGGGGACTCACAGATACGCAGTATTTT. This sequence encodes CASSLGLSGGLTDTQYF.

The chain carries TRBV2 and TRBJ2-4, with TRBD1 identical over 11 bases. CDR1 is SNHLY, CDR2 FYNNEI, per germline. This CDR3 is built from 16 residues. After removal of 8 bases from V and 0 bases from J, the junction contained 6 bases not matched to a gene. The CDR3 DNA is TGTGCCAGCGATCCCGGACAGGGGGCAGCCAAAAACATTCAGTACTTC. Its protein product is CASDPGQGAAKNIQYF.

The V gene is TRBV30, the J gene TRBJ1-2; 8 bases fit TRBD1. Germline V gene sequence: CDR1 GTSNPN, CDR2 SVGIG (reference sequence). The CDR3 spans 15 residues. J gave up 4 bases and V 4 bases, and 11 bases lay outside the gene matches. The CDR3 DNA is TGTGCCTGGACCACCGGGACAGGAACGTTCTATGGCTACACCTTC. Its translation is CAWTTGTGTFYGYTF.

The chain carries TRBV5-8 and TRBJ1-1; no clear D. The CDR3 extends over 13 amino acids. CDR1 and CDR2 from the germline V gene are SGHTS and YDEGEE. V dropped 2 bases and J dropped 1 base, with 6 bases sitting between them. The DNA of the CDR3 is TGTGCCAGCAGCTTAGCGGGGAACACTGAAGCTTTCTTT. Translation: CASSLAGNTEAFF. The full variable domain, with the rest looked up from reference TRBV5-8 and TRBJ1-1, is EAGVTQSPTHLIKTRGQQATLRCSPISGHTSVYWYQQALGLGLQFLLWYDEGEERNRGNFPPRFSGRQFPNYSSELNVNALELEDSALYLCASSLAGNTEAFFGQGTRLTVV.

The V gene is TRBV25-1, the J gene TRBJ1-3, with 8 bases aligning to TRBD1. From germline, CDR1 is MGHDK and CDR2 SYGVNS. The V gene end was trimmed by 4 bases and the J gene end by 2 bases; junction bases not matched to a gene: 4. The CDR3 is made up of 15 amino acids. The CDR3: CASSGDRTTGNTIYF. The DNA for the CDR3 is TGTGCCAGCAGTGGGGACAGGACCACTGGAAACACCATATATTTT.

CDR3 in amino acids: CASSLLPGQIYEQYF. CDR3 nucleotides: TGTGCCAGCAGCCTCCTCCCGGGACAGATTTACGAGCAGTACTTC. The genes are TRBV14 and TRBJ2-7; 7 nucleotides align to TRBD1. The germline V gene has CDR1 SGHDN and CDR2 FVKESK. CDR3 size: 15 residues. The V and J ends lost 4 bases and 4 bases, in that order; junction bases with no gene match: 10. Together with reference TRBV14 and TRBJ2-7, the CDR3 gives the full variable domain: EAGVTQFPSHSVIEKGQTVTLRCDPISGHDNLYWYRRVMGKEIKFLLHFVKESKQDESGMPNNRFLAERTGGTYSTLKVQPAELEDSGVYFCASSLLPGQIYEQYFGPGTRLTVT.

The chain uses TRBV7-3 and TRBJ2-2; D gene uncertain. This CDR3 contains 15 residues. With 0 bases removed from V and 2 bases from J, the gap between germline ends came to 7 bases. Germline lookup yields CDR1 SGHTA and CDR2 FQGTGA. The CDR3 DNA is TGTGCCAGCAGCTTAACACAGATTAACACCGGGGAGCTGTTTTTT. Its translation is CASSLTQINTGELFF.

This clone was seen a handful of times. The chain carries TRBV28 and TRBJ2-5, with D hard to call. Between the trimmed V and J ends, which lost 2 bases and 2 bases, there was a span of 18 bases. The CDR3 length is 17 residues. The germline gives CDR1 MDHEN, CDR2 SYDVKM. CDR3 bases: TGTGCCAGCAGTTTAGGTCGAGGCGGTATGGGTCAAGAGACCCAGTACTTC. Protein sequence: CASSLGRGGMGQETQYF. The whole variable domain, filled in from reference TRBV28 and TRBJ2-5, reads DVKVTQSSRYLVKRTGEKVFLECVQDMDHENMFWYRQDPGLGLRLIYFSYDVKMKEKGDIPEGYSVSREKKERFSLILESASTNQTSMYLCASSLGRGGMGQETQYFGPGTRLLVL.

The chain couples TRBV4-1 to TRBJ1-2; no definite D call. Per the germline V gene, CDR1 is MGHRA and CDR2 is YSYEKL. The germline V and J ends were trimmed by 5 bases and 2 bases, with 6 bases remaining between them. CDR3 length equals 12 residues. For the CDR3, the DNA is TGCGCCAGCAGCGCCGAGAACTATGGCTACACCTTC. As protein: CASSAENYGYTF.

In nucleotides, the CDR3 is TGTGCCAGCAGCTTCGTCGGTACAGATCAAGAGACCCAGTACTTC. Its translation is CASSFVGTDQETQYF. The J gene is TRBJ2-5, the V gene TRBV5-6, with D unclear. The CDR3 runs to 15 residues. The ends were cut back, 2 bases at V and 2 bases at J, with 13 bases in the middle. Germline loops: CDR1 SGHDT, CDR2 YYEEEE.

The CDR3 here is CASSYLTSGSYEQYF. The CDR3 nucleotides read TGTGCCAGCAGTTACTTGACTAGCGGGAGCTACGAGCAGTACTTC. The chain recombines TRBV6-5 with TRBJ2-7, with TRBD2 matching 12 bases. The CDR3 has 15 residues. V lost 1 base, J lost 3 bases, and 1 base stayed unmatched. Germline CDR1 MNHEY, CDR2 SVGAGI.

The chain links TRBV2 to TRBJ2-3, with TRBD2 as a possible D gene (7 bases). The ends were cut back, 6 bases at V and 2 bases at J, with 15 bases in the middle. Looked up from germline, CDR1 is SNHLY and CDR2 is FYNNEI. The CDR3 covers 15 residues. CDR3 sequence: CASSVSGTNTDTQYF. The CDR3 bases are TGTGCCAGCAGCGTAAGCGGGACAAACACAGATACGCAGTATTTT.

This chain connects TRBV27 to TRBJ2-7; the match to TRBD2 covers 9 bases. There are 17 residues in the CDR3. Trimming removed 3 bases from V and 6 bases from J; junction bases left unmatched: 15. CDR1 is MNHEY, CDR2 SMNVEV, per germline (reference sequence). The CDR3 DNA sequence: TGTGCCAGCAGTTTTATGGGGCGGGAGGGCCCGTATTTCGAGCAGTACTTC. Its translation: CASSFMGREGPYFEQYF.

This sequence joins TRBV5-1 and TRBJ2-7; the match to TRBD1 covers 8 bases. The CDR3 spans 15 residues. Germline CDR1 SGHRS, CDR2 YFSETQ. The ends lost 4 bases at V and 1 base at J; junction bases unmatched: 7. CDR3 sequence: CASSPDRDVSYEQYF. In DNA form, the CDR3 reads TGCGCCAGCAGCCCGGACAGGGACGTATCCTACGAGCAGTACTTC. Full variable domain (remainder filled in from reference TRBV5-1 and TRBJ2-7): KAGVTQTPRYLIKTRGQQVTLSCSPISGHRSVSWYQQTPGQGLQFLFEYFSETQRNKGNFPGRFSGRQFSNSRSEMNVSTLELGDSALYLCASSPDRDVSYEQYFGPGTRLTVT.

This clone was seen a handful of times. The gene calls are TRBV2 and TRBJ1-5, with TRBD1 identical over 7 bases. This CDR3 has 16 amino acids. Per germline, CDR1 SNHLY and CDR2 FYNNEI. Trimming cost V 6 bases and J 3 bases; bases outside gene matches: 11. In DNA form, the CDR3 reads TGTGCCAGCAGACCCCACAGGGGTCCCCCCAATCAGCCCCAGCATTTT. Its protein product is CASRPHRGPPNQPQHF.